The 12 T cell receptor beta chains given below trace back to one sample, sequenced in a study of cytomegalovirus exposure and HLA in healthy donors. Primers for the PCR totalled 60 Vbeta and 13 Jbeta. Using immunoSEQ multiplex PCR, the repertoire was profiled, and TCRdb retains in-frame clones only, with some absent. The sample shows 150,000 to 200,000 clones, around 72% of them seen only once. The sample taken for sequencing was PBMCs. The source is a woman between 50 and 59 years old in good health and CMV-seropositive.

This clone was detected only a few times. The CDR3 reads CASSPGLSREQYF. The CDR3 DNA follows: TGTGCCAGCAGCCCGGGACTGTCCAGAGAGCAGTACTTC. The chain uses TRBV7-3 and TRBJ2-7; D is perhaps TRBD2 (6 bases). Germline V gene data show CDR1 as SGHTA and CDR2 as FQGTGA. V was shortened by 5 bases and J by 7 bases, with 15 bases between the two germline ends. The CDR3 runs 13 residues.

This clone turned up a few times. At one of its ends the junction is not consistent with the germline gene, which may arise from a read error. The rearrangement joins TRBV7-9 to TRBJ2-5, with TRBD2 identical over 14 bases. The CDR3 consists of 16 residues. The germline V gene encodes CDR1 SEHNR and CDR2 FQNEAQ (reference sequence). The CDR3 sequence: CSSSVGTSGSWETQYF. DNA for the CDR3: TGTTCCAGCAGCGTAGGGACTAGCGGGAGCTGGGAGACCCAGTACTTC.

The chain couples TRBV4-2 to TRBJ1-6, with D maybe TRBD1 (5 bases). V gave up 0 bases and J gave up 9 bases, with 12 bases separating them. CDR1 is LGHNA, CDR2 YNFKEQ, per germline. The CDR3 is made up of 15 amino acids. The CDR3 is CASSQERGSFSPLHF. The CDR3 bases are TGTGCCAGCAGCCAAGAGCGGGGCTCGTTTTCACCCCTCCACTTT.

J is TRBJ1-2 and V is TRBV6-1; weak D call: TRBD1 (5 bases). Trimming left V 4 bases short and J 5 bases short, with 14 bases between. This CDR3 contains 14 residues. The germline gives CDR1 MNHNS, CDR2 SASEGT. The CDR3 nucleotides read TGTGCCAGCAGTGTCCGATTGGGGCTGTATGGCTACACCTTC. It is translated as CASSVRLGLYGYTF.

This clone appeared a single time. The V call is TRBV20-1, the J call TRBJ2-5, with a tentative D call TRBD1 (5 bases). This CDR3 is 11 amino acids long. Germline V lookup: CDR1 DFQATT, CDR2 SNEGSKA (reference sequence). Deletions cut 3 bases from V and 7 bases from J, with 9 bases between. CDR3: CSARGRATQYF. The CDR3 region has the DNA TGCAGTGCTAGGGGCAGGGCGACCCAGTACTTC.

The CDR3 spells CASSQGRNTIYF. CDR3 DNA: TGTGCCAGCAGTCAGGGTAGAAACACCATATATTTT. The J gene is TRBJ1-3, the V gene TRBV28, with a possible D match to TRBD1 (5 bases). The V gene's germline CDR1 is MDHEN and CDR2 SYDVKM. The CDR3 loop spans 12 amino acids. The V end lost 5 bases, the J end lost 5 bases, and 7 bases lay between the germline ends.

The chain recombines TRBV5-4 with TRBJ1-2; the D is unclear. CDR1 and CDR2 (germline): SGHNT, YYREEE (reference sequence). The CDR3 totals 14 residues. V lost 1 base, J lost 3 bases, and 10 bases lay in between. The CDR3 DNA reads as TGTGCCAGCAGCTTGCCCGGGTCCCACTATGGCTACACCTTC. Residues: CASSLPGSHYGYTF. Full variable domain (remainder filled in from reference TRBV5-4 and TRBJ1-2): ETGVTQSPTHLIKTRGQQVTLRCSSQSGHNTVSWYQQALGQGPQFIFQYYREEENGRGNFPPRFSGLQFPNYSSELNVNALELDDSALYLCASSLPGSHYGYTFGSGTRLTVV.

This rearrangement joins TRBV7-8 to TRBJ2-7, with TRBD1 identical over 10 bases. Trimming at V came to 6 bases and at J to 4 bases, leaving 9 bases not matched to a gene. Germline CDR1 SGHVS, CDR2 FQNEAQ. The CDR3 consists of 15 residues. The CDR3 DNA sequence: TGTGCCAGCAGTAACCGCCGGGACAGGGGATACGAGCAGTACTTC. Its translation is CASSNRRDRGYEQYF.

As DNA, the CDR3 is TGCGCCAGCAGCCCTTCCCCCGGACAGGGGGCGAATGGCTACACCTTC. Its protein product is CASSPSPGQGANGYTF. The gene calls are TRBV5-1 and TRBJ1-2; 11 bases line up with TRBD1. The CDR3 sequence is 16 residues long. In germline, CDR1 is SGHRS, CDR2 YFSETQ. Germline trimming cut 4 bases from V and 6 bases from J; bases unmatched to any gene: 11. Using reference TRBV5-1 and TRBJ1-2 for the parts outside the CDR3, the full variable domain is KAGVTQTPRYLIKTRGQQVTLSCSPISGHRSVSWYQQTPGQGLQFLFEYFSETQRNKGNFPGRFSGRQFSNSRSEMNVSTLELGDSALYLCASSPSPGQGANGYTFGSGTRLTVV.

The chain joins TRBV28 to TRBJ2-3; D is undetermined. With 5 bases removed from V and 14 bases from J, the gap between germline ends came to 23 bases. This CDR3 comprises 14 residues. CDR1 is MDHEN and CDR2 is SYDVKM in the germline V gene. CDR3 in amino acids: CASSLLTDWNSMYF. In DNA, the CDR3 is TGTGCCAGCAGTCTCCTAACAGATTGGAATAGTATGTATTTT.

The rearrangement joins TRBV19 to TRBJ1-4; 7 bases map to TRBD1. The CDR3 has 13 residues. The germline CDR1 and CDR2 sequences are LNHDA and SQIVND (reference sequence). V shed 5 bases and J 4 bases; nucleotides not matched to a gene: 1. The CDR3: CASSGTDNEKLFF. CDR3 DNA sequence: TGTGCCAGTAGTGGGACAGATAATGAAAAACTGTTTTTT. Looking up the rest from reference TRBV19 and TRBJ1-4 gives the full variable domain: DGGITQSPKYLFRKEGQNVTLSCEQNLNHDAMYWYRQDPGQGLRLIYYSQIVNDFQKGDIAEGYSVSREKKESFPLTVTSAQKNPTAFYLCASSGTDNEKLFFGSGTQLSVL.

The chain links TRBV14 to TRBJ2-5, with TRBD2 as a possible D gene (6 bases). This CDR3 contains 14 residues. Per the germline V gene, CDR1 is SGHDN and CDR2 is FVKESK. V lost 4 bases, J lost 2 bases, and 11 bases lay in between. CDR3 residues: CASSLRDLQETQYF. Here the CDR3 DNA reads TGTGCCAGCAGCCTCCGGGACTTACAAGAGACCCAGTACTTC.